This T cell receptor beta chain stems from a study of shared clonotypes between healthy human individuals (dated by TCRdb to 2018 to 2021). Study-level background: A few men and a couple of women, aged 18 to 49 years, made up the cohort. For each donor, CD4 naive and CD4 memory were each run on three plates, CD8 naive on two plates, and CD8 memory on one plate. The study deeply sequenced blood TCR repertoires of five healthy adults to estimate repertoire size and the extent of clonotype sharing between individuals. To increase sequencing depth and limit assay-specific biases, TCR repertoire library preparation and sequencing were carried out by different laboratories using diverse techniques. Between about 0.85 and 8.9 billion PBMCs per donor were obtained by leukapheresis.

Overall results and qualifications from the work: Compared with non-shared clonotypes, clonotypes shared by all four sorted-subset donors had higher generation probabilities. When several donors were compared, the shared fraction of clonotypes was around 5.1% for naive CD4, more than 3% for naive CD8, 2% to 2.5% for memory CD4, and under 0.5% for memory CD8. Estimated clonotype richness was generally larger for naive than for memory subsets. Sampling was limited to blood, and TCR repertoires in tissue likely differ from TCR repertoires in blood. The genetic and exposure-history diversity represented was limited by the small number of donors. Even with the large sequencing depth, rarefaction of the sorted-subset datasets indicated that sequencing was incomplete. Pairwise subsampling led to the expectation that sequencing depth would affect the degree of clonotype sharing among donors.

The CDR3 has 13 amino acids, counting the end cysteine and phenylalanine. The kept DNA is CDR3 alone, 39 bases in frame from the first base. Trimming takes 2 bases from V and 3 bases from J, and the germline ends sit 7 bases apart. CDR1 SEHNR and CDR2 FQNEAQ were looked up in the germline V gene (reference sequence). To note about this clone: This clone's antigen is unknown. A much larger clone differs from this one at a single base, so this may be a read error. Other DNA sequences in this specimen translate into the identical CDR3.

CD8 naive samples consisted of CD45RO-negative cells that were positively selected for CCR7, yielding a CD45RA+CCR7+ population without TemRA cells. The donors were healthy, HIV-negative adults who had no recently reported acute infections or vaccinations. Every donor was a Caucasian adult living in Nashville, Tennessee, USA. After blood collection by leukapheresis, PBMCs were isolated using Ficoll-Histopaque density gradient centrifugation and then cryopreserved in the vapor phase of liquid nitrogen. Analytical flow cytometry was used to check the purity and quantity of each magnetically sorted T cell population. Genomic DNA was isolated from each sorted fraction and quantified by UV absorbance on a Nanodrop 2000c. Using the deep immunoSEQ assay, multiplex PCR amplified TCR CDR3 regions from genomic DNA. Extracted genomic DNA from each cell subset was spread evenly across all wells of several immunoSEQ 96-well plates, with each plate serving as a replicate. For sorted subsets, roughly 200 ng genomic DNA, equal to approximately 30,000 T cell genomes, was loaded into each replicate PCR. Purified libraries were quantified with a Qubit 3.0 fluorometer, sized on a Bioanalyzer 2100, and re-quantified with the KAPA Library Quantification kit. Each immunoSEQ 96-well plate was sequenced on its own single-read 150-cycle Illumina NextSeq 550 flow cell. The authors' analysis ran thus. Because the immunoSEQ output included only junctional sequences and no quality scores, the filtering could not be the same as the filtering used for full-length reads. To assign V/J genes and CDR3, sequences were annotated using PyIR, a Python wrapper for IgBLAST v1.9, with IMGT germline references. Reads with weak V/J assignments (E-value above 1e-6), missing CDR3, stop codons, out-of-frame junctions, or ambiguous translated residues were removed. A V3J clonotype was defined by an identical inferred V gene, J gene, and CDR3 amino acid sequence. Percentage overlap between repertoires was computed as shared unique clonotypes divided by the size of the smaller repertoire. Repertoire richness was assessed with RTK rarefaction, the Chao1 estimator, and Recon v2.1 estimates of unobserved clonotypes. OLGA was used to compute generation probabilities for all TCRbeta clonotypes that the gDNA method yielded from four donors. Here the immuneACCESS table is served through TCRdb, limited to in-frame sequences with V and J called. Missing clones are a known gap in these copies; in checked studies unresolved V genes cover under half, and the rest lacks a known reason. D and trimming come from the DNA, and the V and J calls and clone size come from that table. For this sample there are 2 million to 2.5 million clones; about 95% appear just once. About 1.1% of the sample comes from the top ten.

The sample was naive CD8+ T cells sorted from blood. Explained via the paper, the cell subset or site label denotes: CD45RA+CCR7+. The chain employs TRBV7-9 and TRBJ1-1; a weak D assignment points to TRBD1 (5 bases agree). This receptor was identified in a young man in good health. The nucleotides read TGTGCCAGCAGCTTATGGGGGGACACTGAAGCTTTCTTT. Its coded protein is CASSLWGDTEAFF.